The sequence of this TCR beta chain was determined in a study of blood T cell repertoires in COVID-19. The V end lost 5 bases, the J end lost 10 bases, and 16 bases lay between the germline ends. The CDR3 loop spans 13 amino acids. Per the germline V gene, CDR1 is SGHRS and CDR2 is YFSETQ. The protocol was immunoSEQ multiplex PCR, while the TCRdb copy is restricted to in-frame clones and leaves out a portion. This table holds roughly 70,000 clones, roughly four fifths found once. The V call is TRBV5-1, the J call TRBJ2-1; possibly TRBD1 for D (5 bases). Sequencing was carried out using peripheral blood. This clonotype was obtained from a human donor in a cohort sampled during active COVID-19. The CDR3 loop is CASSYDPAGEQFF. The CDR3 nucleotides are TGCGCCAGCAGTTACGACCCAGCAGGGGAGCAGTTCTTC.